The T cell receptor beta chain under discussion was sequenced for a study of cytomegalovirus exposure and HLA in healthy donors. Looking at the study overall: In an early release, HLA-typed donors contributed tens of millions of unique TCR sequences.

Vbeta (60) and Jbeta (13) primers were used in the PCR. The assay was immunoSEQ multiplex PCR, and TCRdb's table has in-frame clones only and misses some. The sample's table shows 100,000 or so clones. This CDR3 is built from 15 residues. Per the germline V gene, CDR1 is SGHAT and CDR2 is FQDESV (reference sequence). The trim removed 5 bases at V and 5 bases at J, leaving 5 bases unmatched. The source of this sequence is a man aged 50 or older in good health and CMV-seronegative. Material for sequencing was PBMCs. V usage is TRBV11-1 and J usage is TRBJ2-3, with 12 bases fitting TRBD2. The DNA of the CDR3 is TGTGCCAGCAGCGTCCTAGCGGGAGGGGAAGATACGCAGTATTTT. This gives the protein CASSVLAGGEDTQYF.